This entry concerns a single TCR beta chain. This clone was counted between two and nine times. Its antigen specificity is not known. No qualities accompany the bases; no much larger clone lies one base away. At diagnosis, tumor, uninvolved tumor-adjacent lung and peripheral blood were collected and then preserved as a mix of FFPE and fresh-frozen material. The entry originates in a study of T cells in localized non-small cell lung cancer (dated by TCRdb to 2020 to 2022). Broadly, across the study: The study examined T cell repertoires in approximately 240 patients with early-stage NSCLC and compared tumors with uninvolved tumor-adjacent lungs. The cohort comprised roughly 230 treatment-naïve NSCLC patients with resected, localized lung tumors. The mean age of the NSCLC patients was under 70 years, with 120 to 150 men and nearly 110 women. What the authors observed across the whole study: Multi-region tumor sequencing was not performed, so intratumor heterogeneity could not be excluded. Longer overall survival was associated with higher T cell density in blood, whereas shorter survival was associated with higher clonality in adjacent lung. Uninvolved tumor-adjacent lung showed the highest T cell clonality, higher than tumor, which suggests more focused antigenic responses in the uninvolved tumor-adjacent lung. A median of 57 of the top 100 tumor clones turned up in the paired uninvolved adjacent lung, and 25 to 30 of those clones also ranked among the top 100 of that same adjacent lung. Because the study design was exploratory, TCR variables were selected using unadjusted p-values without false-discovery rate correction.

The immunoSEQ Assay was used to sequence TCR beta CDR3 regions from DNA. The source study handled its data this way. To compute T cell density, TCR beta template counts were normalized to usable DNA, which was estimated by amplifying housekeeping genes. Richness was estimated with the preseqR package, extrapolating to 400,000 templates for PBMC samples and 120,000 templates for tissue samples. Clonality was defined by subtracting Pielou's evenness from one. Tissue-enriched TCRs were identified through differential abundance testing performed on productive amino-acid clonotypes, with a minimum total count of 5 and an alpha of 0.1. Repertoire overlap between compartments was quantified with the Jaccard Index and Morisita Overlap Index. TCR beta CDR3s were clustered by GLIPH together with public tetramer-defined viral CDR3s, and at least three viral sequences plus V-gene enrichment were required for viral motifs. The clones in this table, taken by TCRdb from immuneACCESS, are in-frame only. Not every clone is retained; where verified, under half of the shortfall comes from an unresolved V gene, and the cause of the rest is unknown. Clonal size and the V and J genes are those of that table, whereas D and trimming came from the DNA. The sample includes roughly 3,700 clones, with 20% to 25% observed a single time. The ten largest clones capture about 27% of the sample.

The material sequenced was lung tumor tissue, taken before any cancer treatment. The receptor's source is a woman aged 40-75 years with stage I lung adenocarcinoma.

The DNA sequence is TGCGCCAGCAGCCTTAACAATCCTTCGGCTGTGGATGAGCAGTTCTTC. Its translation reads: CASSLNNPSAVDEQFF. The chain uses TRBV5-1 and TRBJ2-1; the D gene remains uncertain. V loses 4 bases of germline sequence and J loses 8 bases, and the interval between the two ends is 22 bases. The germline V gene specifies SGHRS as CDR1 and YFSETQ as CDR2. From its cysteine to its phenylalanine, the CDR3 spans 16 amino acids. Only the CDR3 region is kept as DNA, spanning 48 bases read in frame from base 1.